Listed below are T cell receptor beta chains from one sample, sequenced in a study of metastatic and nonmetastatic thyroid tumors. TCRdb re-called clones from the PCR reads using MiXCR. The data contain some 7,300 clones, 39% of them singletons. Material for sequencing was tumor tissue. The receptors derive from a female donor with papillary thyroid cancer or a benign thyroid nodule (not recorded which). Some clones in this sample may be carry-over from other donors' samples. The CDR3 runs from the conserved cysteine through the conserved F or W.

v_gene	CDR3aa
TRBV11-2	CASSLGGLAYEQYF
TRBV10-3	CAINQQGPGELFF
TRBV7-8	CASSLARQAHTGELFF
TRBV6-1	CASSLDRDKGYTF
TRBV7-3	CASSVSGTYNEQFF
TRBV4-2	CASSLKLNDRRRKYEQYF
TRBV28	CASSSPVRGGTGELFF
TRBV7-8	CASSPPIRLAGHYEQYF
TRBV11-2	CASSILPGPTYGYTF
TRBV15	CATSPAPAGELFF
TRBV5-1	CASSLGGMNTEAFF
TRBV24-1	CATSVGFGGEQYF
TRBV30	CAWSVYPDRGAFF
TRBV30	CAFIPGLEFTDTQYF
TRBV30	CACKTLVTGELFF
TRBV5-1	CASSLRTGPNTEAFF
TRBV20-1	CSARVSVDSQFF
TRBV6-1	CASSEAGDNSPLHF
TRBV5-1	CASSDGTSGHNEQFF
TRBV30	CAWSTVLQGKDTQYF
TRBV6-1	CASSGQGANEQYF
TRBV18	CASSRGQDYGYTF
TRBV24-1	CATSDLSGYGNEQFF
TRBV20-1	CSARDPRGVNNEQFF
TRBV5-1	CASAGPLAGVHNEQFF
TRBV3-1	CASSQDRSGSSSSYNEQFF
TRBV7-2	CASSFGTGAYEQYF
TRBV18	CASSQGLAVQFF
TRBV11-2	CASSTFPGTGLNNEQFF
TRBV24-1	CATALGDTQYF
TRBV28	CASSVNRGEAFF
TRBV5-1	CASSSGPGTAGGYTF
TRBV30	CAWSREANTEAFF
TRBV24-1	CATTADSTDTQYF
TRBV28	CASNLGGGNEQFF
TRBV15	CATSREGGEQQYF
TRBV15	CATSRPATGGTEAFF
TRBV5-6	CASSPTKGIGTDTQYF
TRBV30	CAWSERDGYTF
TRBV28	CASSLSPPGSHEQFF
TRBV20-1	CSARDSRVNQPQHF
TRBV12-3/TRBV12-4	CASTAGQGAPEAFF
TRBV3-1	CASSQGPDGEATGELFF
TRBV5-1	CASSLGLPSGTYNEQFF
TRBV3-1	CASSYRLAGEADTQYF